This T cell receptor (beta chain) was identified during a study of neurological immune-mediated disorders (dated by TCRdb to between 2018 and 2021). General notes on the study: Peripheral blood TCR-beta repertoires from HTLV-I-associated myelopathy (HAM/TSP) patients, multiple sclerosis patients and healthy controls were compared by UMI-based sequencing. Alongside PBMC samples, the set of 106 TCR-beta libraries contained longitudinal samples, technical triplicates, and paired CD4+ and CD8+ T-cell subsets that had been sorted. The cohort comprised 68 subjects: 14 HAM/TSP patients, 35 or so multiple sclerosis patients and around 20 healthy controls. Study-level results and caveats: Expanded clones from different subjects shared no identical CDR3 amino acid sequences, which suggests that TCR-beta repertoires were private in all groups. TCR clonal expansion was highest in HAM/TSP patients and lowest in MS patients, with MS patients falling below even healthy controls.

This clonotype has ten or more counts. This receptor's antigen is unknown. Base qualities were left out, and no much larger clone turns up one base away. cDNA synthesis used template-switch 5'RACE with a primer carrying a 10-nucleotide random unique molecular identifier tagging each TCR transcript. Every sequencing run covered 15-18 subjects and yielded more than 170 million TCR-beta sequences. The RNeasy kit was used for extraction of total RNA. Using the KAPA Real-time Library Amplification kit, TCR-beta VDJ regions were amplified with primers for the TCR constant region and the 5'RACE anchor. Sample indexes and Illumina adaptors were added in a first PCR, and a second PCR then increased library yield. After Ampure bead purification, the TCR product of roughly 650 bp was size-selected on a 2% E-gel SizeSelection system. Library quality was checked on a Bioanalyzer, concentration was measured with Qubit, and libraries were quantified with the Kapa Library Quantification kit before pooling. An Illumina HiSeq 2500 was used to sequence the libraries paired-end at 2 x 150 bp. To increase sequence diversity, roughly 25-31% phiX was spiked into each library pool. The authors processed their data as follows. Quality-filtered reads were processed with the UMI-based MiGEC pipeline, which removed over 90% of raw TCR sequences during error correction. IMGT germline references were used for alignment of VDJ genes, and clonotypes were defined by a unique CDR3 amino acid sequence together with V-J genes. Clonal expansion, Shannon diversity and CDR3 relatedness (CalcPairwiseDistances, ClusterSamples) were evaluated with VDJtools, and phylogenetic trees were built with CLCbio workbench. Expanded clones were defined as having at least 8 unique UMIs, based on coefficient-of-variation modelling across technical triplicates. TCRdb redid the processing of the public reads, applying fastp at Q25 and MiXCR, and retained in-frame beta chains. Every entry covers one CDR3 protein and lists the most common genes and DNA from its rows. None of the V and J calls come from the authors' own analysis; TCRdb made them. This sample lists roughly 30,000 distinct CDR3 sequences; around 10% were detected once. About 6% of the sample lies in the top ten.

CDR1 and CDR2, per the germline V gene, are MNHEY and SVGEGT. The CDR3, cysteine through phenylalanine, is 18 amino acids long. Just the 54-base CDR3 DNA is kept, in frame starting at base 1. V loses 6 bases of germline sequence and J loses 2 bases, and the interval between the two ends is 26 bases. Blood bank volunteers in Maryland, USA served as the healthy controls. For unsorted PBMC libraries, 2 million PBMCs were used after storage in RNAlater at -80 degrees C until RNA extraction. Peripheral blood was subjected to Ficoll-Hypaque density gradient centrifugation to isolate PBMCs, which were then cryopreserved in liquid nitrogen.

Specimen: PBMCs. The TCR comes from a woman aged 60-75 years in good health. Recombination connected TRBV6-2 or TRBV6-3 to TRBJ2-7, and perhaps TRBD1 as D gene, on 6 matching bases. The CDR3 protein: CASSGPGQIPLLAYEQYF. The bases are TGTGCCAGCAGCGGTCCCGGACAGATCCCGCTTTTAGCCTACGAGCAGTACTTC.